These T cell receptor beta chains were read from a single sample in a study of control samples from healthy donors and cancer patients. Method: immunoSEQ multiplex PCR; TCRdb's copy keeps in-frame clones and lacks some. The table shows approximately 110,000 clones, with about 80% occurring only once. The sequenced sample was blood. Receptor source: a woman in her forties or fifties in good health. Both conserved end residues are part of each CDR3. Each record gives: clone size, V gene, J gene, CDR3 protein. Some rows have no size entry. The others give once, few or many, or a class for an expanded clone.

.	TRBV11-2	TRBJ1-6	CASSSGRQGRRSPLHF
few	TRBV7-9	TRBJ1-6	CASSQSQTGNRSPLHF
.	TRBV20-1	TRBJ2-5	CSAWKETQYF
.	TRBV7-9	TRBJ1-5	CASSPSGRFNQPQHF
.	TRBV4-3	TRBJ2-1	CASSQAGTSGYNEQFF
.	TRBV6-5	TRBJ2-5	CASKGPAQETQYF
.	TRBV19	TRBJ2-7	CASKNRDSYEQYF
.	TRBV5-1	TRBJ1-3	CASSVDSGNTIYF
.	TRBV28	TRBJ2-1	CASSLGRWNEQFF
.	TRBV7-2	TRBJ2-3	CASSLVGGAGTDTQYF
.	TRBV7-8	TRBJ2-7	CASSFDERVANEQYF
.	TRBV7-9	TRBJ2-7	CASSFDPASPNYEQYF
few	TRBV6-5	TRBJ1-3	CASSYGGGSGNTIYF
.	TRBV5-4	TRBJ1-1	CASSLKTEGGKAFF
.	TRBV6-2/TRBV6-3	TRBJ2-1	CASSLTYNEQFF
once	TRBV21-1	TRBJ2-7	CASSRRQGARRNEQYF
.	TRBV29-1	TRBJ1-2	CSVDSGDGYTF
few	TRBV4-1	TRBJ2-7	CASSQEPLPSSYEQYF
.	TRBV6-5	TRBJ1-3	CASSYGSGAGNTIYF
.	TRBV19	TRBJ2-3	CASSPGSTDTQYF
.	TRBV12-3/TRBV12-4	TRBJ2-1	CASSPGLSEQFF
.	TRBV27	TRBJ2-3	CASSFGGPPFLNTQYF
.	TRBV5-1	TRBJ1-6	CASSLELDDNSPLHF
.	TRBV11-3	TRBJ2-7	CASSQDYEQYF
.	TRBV11-3	TRBJ2-2	CASNEAGELFF
.	TRBV18	TRBJ2-7	CASSPPREGGEQYF
.	TRBV29-1	TRBJ2-7	CSVYDYTYEQYF
.	TRBV15	TRBJ2-7	CATSRGGGLAREQYF
.	TRBV5-1	TRBJ1-2	CASSFGRANYGYTF
.	TRBV6-6	TRBJ1-2	CASSYSMLGNYGYTF
.	TRBV19	TRBJ1-4	CASSLTFSPSTNEKLFF
.	TRBV6-4	TRBJ2-5	CASSRQLQETQYF
few	TRBV6-5	TRBJ1-1	CASVDRANTEAFF
once	TRBV2	TRBJ1-5	CASSEGGAGQPQHF
.	TRBV6-2/TRBV6-3	TRBJ2-7	CASSRLAGGSYEQYF
.	TRBV27	TRBJ1-2	CASSWTGGADGYTF
.	TRBV30	TRBJ1-1	CACQAGGVEAFF
.	TRBV19	TRBJ2-3	CASSIGTGPTDTQYF
.	TRBV5-4	TRBJ2-3	CASSLVVADTQYF
.	TRBV11-2	TRBJ1-1	CASSLRASGTTEAFF
.	TRBV6-5	TRBJ2-7	CASSYLAGGSDEQYF
.	TRBV7-9	TRBJ1-4	CASSSDRGGEKLFF
.	TRBV19	TRBJ2-1	CASSVSGGGEQFF
.	TRBV30	TRBJ1-2	CAWSEGPNNYGYTF
.	TRBV11-1	TRBJ2-1	CASSLARPSNEQFF
.	TRBV4-3	TRBJ2-2	CASSQDRLSQDTGELFF
.	TRBV5-1	TRBJ2-7	CASSLKQGARFEQYF
.	TRBV14	TRBJ1-6	CASSPRTGNSPLHF
.	TRBV7-8	TRBJ1-1	CASSRGTASTEAFF
once	TRBV27	TRBJ2-3	CASSFSGTDTQYF
.	TRBV10-3	TRBJ1-2	CAISGQGNYGYTF
.	TRBV5-1	TRBJ1-1	CASSFKGQNTEAFF
.	TRBV7-9	TRBJ2-5	CASSPGSGGTQYF
.	TRBV15	TRBJ2-2	CATSRAWGQSGELFF
once	TRBV29-1	TRBJ1-1	CSTETVGTEAFF
.	TRBV9	TRBJ1-1	CASSRGTPGVRTEAFF
.	TRBV19	TRBJ1-3	CASSVLHSSGNTIYF